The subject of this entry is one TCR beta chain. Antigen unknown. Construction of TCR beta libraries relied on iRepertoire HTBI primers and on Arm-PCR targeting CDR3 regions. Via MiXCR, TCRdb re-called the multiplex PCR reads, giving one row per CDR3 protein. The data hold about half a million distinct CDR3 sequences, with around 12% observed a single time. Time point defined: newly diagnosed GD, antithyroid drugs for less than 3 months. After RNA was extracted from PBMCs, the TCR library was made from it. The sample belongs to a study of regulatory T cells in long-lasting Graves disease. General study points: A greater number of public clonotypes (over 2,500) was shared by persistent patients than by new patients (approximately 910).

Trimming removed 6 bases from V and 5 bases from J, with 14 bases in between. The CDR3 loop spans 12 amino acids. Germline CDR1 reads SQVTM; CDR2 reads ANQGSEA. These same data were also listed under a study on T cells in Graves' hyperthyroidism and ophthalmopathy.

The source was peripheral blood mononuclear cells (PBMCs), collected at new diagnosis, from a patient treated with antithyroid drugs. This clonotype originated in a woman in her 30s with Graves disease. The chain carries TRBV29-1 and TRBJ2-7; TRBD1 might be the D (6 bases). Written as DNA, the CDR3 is TGCAGCGTCACCACAGGGATGAACGAGCAGTACTTC. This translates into CSVTTGMNEQYF.